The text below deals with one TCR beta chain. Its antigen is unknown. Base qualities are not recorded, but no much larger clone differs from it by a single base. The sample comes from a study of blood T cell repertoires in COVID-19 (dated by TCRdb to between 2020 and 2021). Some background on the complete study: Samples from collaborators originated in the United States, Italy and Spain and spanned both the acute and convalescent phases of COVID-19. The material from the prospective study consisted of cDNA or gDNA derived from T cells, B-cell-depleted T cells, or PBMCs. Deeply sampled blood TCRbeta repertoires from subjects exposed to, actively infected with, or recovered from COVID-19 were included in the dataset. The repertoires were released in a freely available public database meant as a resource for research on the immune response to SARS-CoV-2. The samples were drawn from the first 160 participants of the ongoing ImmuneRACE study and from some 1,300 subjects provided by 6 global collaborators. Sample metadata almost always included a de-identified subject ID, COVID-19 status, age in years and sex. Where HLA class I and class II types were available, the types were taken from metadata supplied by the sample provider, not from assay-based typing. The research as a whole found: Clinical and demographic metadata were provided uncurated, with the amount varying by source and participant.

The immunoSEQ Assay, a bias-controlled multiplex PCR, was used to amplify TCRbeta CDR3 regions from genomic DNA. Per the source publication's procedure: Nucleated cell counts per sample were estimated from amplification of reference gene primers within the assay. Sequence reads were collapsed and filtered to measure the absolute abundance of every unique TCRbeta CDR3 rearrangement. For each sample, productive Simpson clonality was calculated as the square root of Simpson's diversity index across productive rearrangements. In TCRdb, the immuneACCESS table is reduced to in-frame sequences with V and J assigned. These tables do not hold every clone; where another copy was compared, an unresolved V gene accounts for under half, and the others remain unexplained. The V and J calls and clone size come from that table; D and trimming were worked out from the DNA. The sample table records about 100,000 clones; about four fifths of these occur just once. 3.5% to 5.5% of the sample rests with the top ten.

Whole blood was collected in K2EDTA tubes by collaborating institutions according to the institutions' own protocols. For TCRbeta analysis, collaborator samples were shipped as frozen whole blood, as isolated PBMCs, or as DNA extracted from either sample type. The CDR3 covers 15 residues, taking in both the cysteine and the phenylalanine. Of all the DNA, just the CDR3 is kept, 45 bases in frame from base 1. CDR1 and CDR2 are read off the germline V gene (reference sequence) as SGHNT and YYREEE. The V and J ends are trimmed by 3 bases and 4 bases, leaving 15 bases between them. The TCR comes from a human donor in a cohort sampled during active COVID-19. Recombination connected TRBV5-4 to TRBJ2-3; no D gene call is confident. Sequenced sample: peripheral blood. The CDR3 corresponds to CASSSNGPRADTQYF. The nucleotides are TGTGCCAGCAGCTCTAACGGCCCCCGGGCAGATACGCAGTATTTT.